This record covers a single T cell receptor (beta chain). Antigen unknown. This PCR relied on a set of 60 Vbeta primers and 13 Jbeta primers. Libraries were prepared by immunoSEQ multiplex PCR; TCRdb keeps only in-frame clonotypes and omits some of them. This sample's clone table lists over 60,000 clones. The data derive from a study of cytomegalovirus exposure and HLA in healthy donors. The wider study: Inside one of the first data releases sat some 93 million unique TCRs taken from HLA-typed donors. Study results and caveats: TCR beta chains numbering more than 150 were designated cytomegalovirus-associated. By a later analysis, the bulk of CMV-associated TCR beta chains appeared HLA-restricted.

The sample was PBMCs. This TCR was recovered from a female donor in good health and CMV-seropositive.

CDR3 loop: CASSPGQGNEQFF. The CDR3 DNA reads TGTGCCAGCTCTCCGGGACAGGGTAATGAGCAGTTCTTC. The rearrangement uses TRBV18 and TRBJ2-1; TRBD1 matches at 9 bases. From germline, CDR1 is KGHSH and CDR2 LQKENI. The J segment lost 7 bases and the V segment lost 6 bases, leaving 4 bases of the junction unmatched. The CDR3 has 13 residues. Together with reference TRBV18 and TRBJ2-1, the CDR3 gives the full variable domain: NAGVMQNPRHLVRRRGQEARLRCSPMKGHSHVYWYRQLPEEGLKFMVYLQKENIIDESGMPKERFSAEFPKEGPSILRIQQVVRGDSAAYFCASSPGQGNEQFFGPGTRLTVL.